These T cell receptor beta chains were read from a single sample in a study of T cell responses to AZD1222 COVID-19 vaccine. Sequencing used immunoSEQ multiplex PCR; TCRdb keeps in-frame clones, though not all of them. The sample has around 200,000 clones, around nine tenths seen once. This specimen consisted of peripheral blood, obtained 28 days after the second AZD1222 dose. These receptors all come from an adult who received the AZD1222 COVID-19 vaccine. Both conserved end residues are trimmed from each CDR3. Fields, in order: V gene, CDR3 protein.

V gene: TRBV5-1
CDR3 protein: ASSPHPGTGDTGELF

V gene: TRBV19
CDR3 protein: ASSMNVGITGETQY

V gene: TRBV19
CDR3 protein: ASSTGQSNEKLF

V gene: TRBV25-1
CDR3 protein: ASSEGGLAGAASYEQY

V gene: TRBV5-1
CDR3 protein: ASSSGQGAYNEQF

V gene: TRBV10-3
CDR3 protein: AISWGTDMAGELF

V gene: TRBV7-3
CDR3 protein: ASSLSGPSGNTIY

V gene: TRBV5-1
CDR3 protein: ASSRTSGASNEQF

V gene: TRBV19
CDR3 protein: ASSRFS

V gene: TRBV10-3
CDR3 protein: AISEFLQGASNQPQH

V gene: TRBV27
CDR3 protein: ASSLGQASSYEQY

V gene: TRBV12-3/TRBV12-4
CDR3 protein: ASSFAGNSPLH